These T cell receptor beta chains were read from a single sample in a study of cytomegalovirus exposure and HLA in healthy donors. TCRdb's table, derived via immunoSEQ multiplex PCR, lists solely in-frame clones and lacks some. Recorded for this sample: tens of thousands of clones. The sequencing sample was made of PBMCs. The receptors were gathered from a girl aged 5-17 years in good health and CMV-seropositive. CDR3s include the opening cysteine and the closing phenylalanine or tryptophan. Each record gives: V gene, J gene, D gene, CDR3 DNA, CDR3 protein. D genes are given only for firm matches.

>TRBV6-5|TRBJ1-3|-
TGTGCCAGTCGACTAGGAAGGGACGGAAACACCATATATTTT
CASRLGRDGNTIYF
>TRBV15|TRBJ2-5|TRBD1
TGTGCCACCAGCCACAAACCGGGACAGGGAGATGTCCAGTACTTC
CATSHKPGQGDVQYF
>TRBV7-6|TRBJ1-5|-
TGTGCCAGCAGCTTAGGGGGAGCCCAGCCCCAGCATTTT
CASSLGGAQPQHF
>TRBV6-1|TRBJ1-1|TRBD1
TGTGCCAGCAGCCCAGGGACAGGGAGCACTGAAGCTTTCTTT
CASSPGTGSTEAFF
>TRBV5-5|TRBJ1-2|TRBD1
TGTGCCAGCAGCTATGGGACAGGGTTTGGCTACACCTTC
CASSYGTGFGYTF
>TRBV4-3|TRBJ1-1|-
TGCGCCAGCAGCCAAGGCGACAGGCCTTTCTTT
CASSQGDRPFF
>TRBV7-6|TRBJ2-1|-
TGTGCCAGCAGCTTAAGGGGGACCGACTTTCAGAATGAGCAGTTCTTC
CASSLRGTDFQNEQFF
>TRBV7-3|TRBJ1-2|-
TGTGCCAGCAGCTTAAGGGGGGACTATGGCTACACCTTC
CASSLRGDYGYTF
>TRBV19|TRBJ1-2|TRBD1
TGTGCCAGTAGTGGACAGGGGCCCAAGGGGTATGGCTACACCTTC
CASSGQGPKGYGYTF
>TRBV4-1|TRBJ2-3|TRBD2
TGCGCCAGCAGCCAAGCCTTCGGGGGGGGTGAGGCAGATACGCAGTATTTT
CASSQAFGGGEADTQYF
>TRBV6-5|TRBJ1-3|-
TGTGCCAGCAGGACGACACTCGTCTCTGGAAACACCATATATTTT
CASRTTLVSGNTIYF
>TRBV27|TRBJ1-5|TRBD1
TGTGCCAGCAGTTTAGGGACAGGGGTACGGCCCCAGCATTTT
CASSLGTGVRPQHF
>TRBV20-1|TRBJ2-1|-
TGCAGTGCTCCCTCCGGGATCGAGCAGTTCTTC
CSAPSGIEQFF
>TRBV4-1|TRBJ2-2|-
TGCGCCACCAGGGACAACCCGAACACCGGGGAGCTGTTTTTT
CATRDNPNTGELFF
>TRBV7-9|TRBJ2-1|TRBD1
TGTGCCAGCAGCCAATCCACAGGGGGCGGTTCGGCCTACAATGAGCAGTTCTTC
CASSQSTGGGSAYNEQFF
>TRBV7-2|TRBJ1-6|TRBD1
TGTGCCAGCAGCTTACAGGCAGGGGGCTCCTATAATTCACCCCTCCACTTT
CASSLQAGGSYNSPLHF
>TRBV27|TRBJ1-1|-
TGTGCCAGCAGTTCCGGGGGCGGGGGTGAAGCTTTCTTT
CASSSGGGGEAFF
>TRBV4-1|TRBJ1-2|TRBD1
TGCGCCAGCAGCCAAGAAGGGACAGGTGATAACTATGGCTACACCTTC
CASSQEGTGDNYGYTF
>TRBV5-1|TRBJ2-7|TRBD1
TGCGCCAGCAGCGTTCCTGGGACAGGGGTTTCCTACGAGCAGTACTTC
CASSVPGTGVSYEQYF
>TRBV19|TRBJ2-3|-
TGTGCCAGTAGTATACCTGGGGCTCGCACAGATACGCAGTATTTT
CASSIPGARTDTQYF
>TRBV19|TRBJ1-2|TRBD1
TGTGCCAGTACCTCCAGGGGGCGAAGCTCTGGCTACACCTTC
CASTSRGRSSGYTF
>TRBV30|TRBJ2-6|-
TGTGCCTGGAGGGATGGGTTGGGCACTGGGGCCAACGTCCTGACTTTC
CAWRDGLGTGANVLTF